The 2 T cell receptor beta chains listed next were all sequenced from one sample in a study of cytomegalovirus exposure and HLA in healthy donors (dated by TCRdb to the late 2010s). Libraries were prepared through the immunoSEQ multiplex PCR assay. For the multiplex PCR, a mixture combining 60 forward primers for TCR Vbeta segments and 13 reverse primers for TCR Jbeta segments was used. Sourced from immuneACCESS, this table was stored by TCRdb with only in-frame sequences that have V and J called. A share of the clones is absent; for the studies checked, an unresolved V gene accounts for under half, and the remainder has no known explanation. This sample has fewer than 200,000 clones in its table, and approximately 80% of those were observed once. Roughly 3% of the sample lies in the top ten. Material for sequencing was PBMCs. The receptors shown here come from a female donor in good health and CMV-seronegative.

This chain links TRBV7-6 with TRBJ2-3; 8 positions agree with TRBD1. This CDR3 region has 15 residues. Germline V gene sequence: CDR1 SGHVS, CDR2 FNYEAQ. Germline trimming cut 1 base from V and 5 bases from J; bases unmatched to any gene: 5. The chain's CDR3 is CASSLGQGFLDTQYF. The CDR3 nucleotides read TGTGCCAGCAGCTTAGGACAGGGGTTCTTAGATACGCAGTATTTT.

V and J are TRBV6-5 and TRBJ2-7; 9 bases map to TRBD1. Germline V gene lookup returns CDR1 MNHEY and CDR2 SVGAGI. The CDR3 is 13 amino acids. V was pared by 7 bases and J by 7 bases, with 8 bases of the junction left unmatched. CDR3 sequence: CASTGTGPEEQYF. In DNA form, the CDR3 reads TGTGCCAGCACCGGGACAGGGCCAGAAGAGCAGTACTTC.